Below are 10 T cell receptor beta chains sequenced from a single sample in a study of regulatory T cells in long-lasting Graves disease. Both iRepertoire HTBI primers and Arm-PCR of CDR3 regions were used to build the TCR beta libraries. TCRdb re-called the multiplex PCR reads with MiXCR, one entry per CDR3 protein. The sample gives a few hundred thousand distinct CDR3 sequences, 20% of which show up once; about 14% is in the top ten. The time point denotes: newly diagnosed GD, antithyroid drugs for less than 3 months. RNA extracted from PBMCs served as the sequencing template. Specimen: peripheral blood mononuclear cells (PBMCs), collected at new diagnosis, from a patient treated with antithyroid drugs. The receptors were gathered from a female donor with Graves disease.

The table lists this clonotype with many counts. The V call is TRBV6-1, the J call TRBJ2-1; 13 nucleotides agree with TRBD2. The germline gives CDR1 MNHNS, CDR2 SASEGT. Trimming at V came to 8 bases and at J to 12 bases, leaving 13 bases not matched to a gene. The CDR3 spans 15 residues. The CDR3 sequence: CASLHGLAGASAQFF. CDR3 in DNA: TGTGCCAGCCTCCATGGACTAGCGGGGGCCTCGGCGCAGTTCTTC.

To note about this clonotype: A far larger clone is a single base away, which makes a read error likely. The CDR3 sequence: CASKAGSGSYEQFF. For the CDR3, the DNA is TGTGCCAGCAAGGCTGGTAGCGGATCCTACGAGCAGTTCTTC. The chain couples TRBV3-1 to TRBJ2-1, with D perhaps TRBD2 (6 bases). Deletions cut 7 bases from V and 10 bases from J, with 20 bases between. This CDR3 is built from 14 residues. Germline V gene sequence: CDR1 LGHDT, CDR2 YNNKEL (reference sequence).

This clonotype was detected only a few times. One base away lies a much larger clone, so this may be a sequencing read error. The missing conserved phenylalanine or tryptophan at the end of this CDR3 makes a read error likely. The chain couples TRBV11-2 to TRBJ1-5, with 9 bases identical to TRBD1. The CDR3 consists of 16 residues. CDR1 and CDR2 (germline): SGHAT, FQNNGV. V trimming: 1 base; J trimming: 6 bases; junction bases outside the gene matches: 7. The chain's CDR3 is CASSLGGTGSVQPQHL. CDR3 in DNA: TGTGCCAGCAGCTTAGGGGGGACAGGGTCGGTTCAGCCCCAGCATTTA.

This clonotype was counted a few times. The V gene is TRBV20-1, the J gene TRBJ2-7, with D perhaps matching TRBD2 (6 bases). Germline V lookup: CDR1 DFQATT, CDR2 SNEGSKA (reference sequence). The CDR3 runs to 16 residues. Trimming removed 0 bases from V and 2 bases from J, with 17 bases in between. CDR3 DNA sequence: TGCAGTGCTAGAGATCCTGGTAGCGGTCCCACCTACGAGCAGTACTTC. This codes for CSARDPGSGPTYEQYF.

V is TRBV7-2 and J is TRBJ2-5; TRBD2 aligns across 13 bases. Trimming cost V 5 bases and J 5 bases; bases outside gene matches: 8. Germline lookup yields CDR1 SGHTA and CDR2 FQGNSA. This CDR3 has 16 residues. CDR3 protein: CASSPTSGGAWETQYF. As DNA, the CDR3 is TGTGCCAGCAGCCCTACTAGCGGGGGGGCATGGGAGACCCAGTACTTC. Complete variable domain (other parts from reference TRBV7-2 and TRBJ2-5): GAGVSQSPSNKVTEKGKDVELRCDPISGHTALYWYRQSLGQGLEFLIYFQGNSAPDKSGLPSDRFSAERTGGSVSTLTIQRTQQEDSAVYLCASSPTSGGAWETQYFGPGTRLLVL.

J is TRBJ2-1 and V is TRBV10-1, with D perhaps assigned TRBD1 or TRBD2 (5 bases each). CDR3 length: 13 amino acids. The V gene's germline CDR1 is WNHNN and CDR2 SYGVQD (reference sequence). V was pared by 2 bases and J by 6 bases, with 8 bases between. The CDR3 coding sequence is TGCGCCAGCAGTGAGGGGGGTCGCAATGAGCAGTTCTTC. This translates into CASSEGGRNEQFF.

The chain has TRBV10-1 and TRBJ2-5, with D possibly TRBD1 on 6 matching bases. Germline assignment: CDR1 WNHNN and CDR2 SYGVQD (reference sequence). This CDR3 is built from 13 residues. The V end lost 6 bases, the J end lost 7 bases, and 15 bases lay between the germline ends. CDR3 sequence: CASSNTGPGTQYF. In nucleotides, the CDR3 is TGCGCCAGCAGCAATACAGGGCCGGGGACCCAGTACTTC.

This clonotype was picked up many times. V gene TRBV5-1 combines with J gene TRBJ2-7; D gene uncertain. CDR1 is SGHRS and CDR2 is YFSETQ in the germline V gene. This CDR3 is built from 14 residues. The V end was cut by 3 bases, the J end by 2 bases, with 12 bases between. The CDR3 region has the DNA TGCGCCAGCAGCTCGACGGCCAGCCCCTACGAGCAGTACTTC. It codes for CASSSTASPYEQYF.

The J gene is TRBJ2-3, the V gene TRBV7-2; 7 positions match TRBD1. The CDR3 contains 15 residues. Germline CDR1 is SGHTA and CDR2 is FQGNSA. Germline trimming cut 4 bases from V and 10 bases from J; bases unmatched to any gene: 14. The CDR3 loop is CASSWPRSTGLSQYF. As DNA, the CDR3 is TGTGCCAGCAGCTGGCCCCGTTCGACAGGGTTGTCGCAGTATTTT.

As regards this clonotype: Relative to the germline gene, one junction end is altered; a read error may explain this. The rearrangement joins TRBV7-9 to TRBJ1-2; no reliable D call. The CDR3 covers 14 residues. Per the germline V gene, CDR1 is SEHNR and CDR2 is FQNEAQ (reference sequence). CDR3 amino acids: CASSLDPLLDGYAF. CDR3 DNA sequence: TGTGCCAGCAGCTTAGATCCCCTCTTGGATGGCTACGCCTTC.